These T cell receptor beta chains were read from a single sample in a study of T cells in Graves' hyperthyroidism and ophthalmopathy. MiXCR was run by TCRdb on the multiplex PCR reads, yielding one entry per CDR3 protein. Among roughly 650,000 distinct CDR3 sequences listed, about a sixth were seen once. Specimen: blood. The receptors shown here come from a woman in her thirties or forties with Graves' ophthalmopathy. Each CDR3 is given with its conserved first and last residue. The order of the fields is V gene, clone size, D gene, J gene, CDR3 protein, CDR3 DNA. The D gene is left open where the match is weak. The size field is filled for only some rows; it gives once, few, many or a size class.

>TRBV29-1|few|.|TRBJ1-1
CSVRQTLTNTEAFF
TGCAGCGTCCGACAGACCTTAACGAACACTGAAGCTTTCTTT
>TRBV9|few|.|TRBJ2-1
CASSVNSDPEQFF
TGTGCCAGCAGCGTAAACTCAGATCCTGAGCAGTTCTTC
>TRBV20-1|many|TRBD1|TRBJ1-4
CSARADRRNEKLFF
TGCAGTGCTAGGGCGGACAGGAGAAATGAAAAACTGTTTTTT
>TRBV6-6|few|.|TRBJ2-4
CASSYSRRAQNIQYF
TGTGCCAGCAGTTACTCGCGCAGGGCCCAAAACATTCAGTACTTC
>TRBV10-2|many|.|TRBJ1-1
CASTLTLKGTEAFF
TGCGCCAGCACCTTGACCCTGAAGGGCACTGAAGCTTTCTTT
>TRBV19|.|.|TRBJ1-5
CASSTTGSNQPQHF
TGTGCCAGTAGTACTACAGGGAGCAATCAGCCCCAGCATTTT
>TRBV19|.|.|TRBJ1-2
CASSPWLGSFHGYTF
TGTGCCAGTAGTCCCTGGTTGGGGAGTTTTCATGGCTACACCTTC
>TRBV12-3/TRBV12-4|.|.|TRBJ2-7
CASRQDPKYEQYF
TGTGCCAGCAGACAGGACCCGAAATACGAGCAGTACTTC
>TRBV6-1|many|.|TRBJ1-5
CASSEGGIWQPQHF
TGTGCCAGCAGTGAAGGAGGGATATGGCAGCCCCAGCATTTT
>TRBV2|many|TRBD2|TRBJ2-1
CASSEVRLAGGEQFF
TGTGCCAGCAGTGAGGTTAGGCTAGCGGGAGGTGAGCAGTTCTTC
>TRBV3-1|many|.|TRBJ1-1
CASRGREMNTEAFF
TGTGCCAGCCGGGGGAGGGAAATGAACACTGAAGCTTTCTTT
>TRBV28|once|TRBD2|TRBJ2-5
CASSRLAGGRTQYF
TGTGCCAGCAGTCGGCTAGCGGGAGGGCGTACCCAGTACTTC
>TRBV5-1|many|TRBD1|TRBJ2-1
CASNPGQGHNEQFF
TGCGCCAGTAACCCGGGACAGGGCCACAATGAGCAGTTCTTC
>TRBV6-1|many|TRBD2|TRBJ2-5
CASSENPLAGAFQYF
TGTGCCAGCAGTGAAAACCCCCTAGCGGGAGCATTCCAGTACTTC
>TRBV19|.|.|TRBJ1-2
CASSIDSRYGYTF
TGTGCCAGTAGTATAGATTCGCGTTATGGCTACACCTTC
>TRBV2|many|TRBD2|TRBJ2-1
CASSPTSGNTYNEQFF
TGTGCCAGCAGTCCGACTAGCGGGAACACCTACAATGAGCAGTTCTTC
>TRBV11-2|.|.|TRBJ2-3
CASSQDAPSTDTQYF
TGCGCCAGCAGCCAAGATGCCCCTAGCACAGATACGCAGTATTTT
>TRBV2|many|TRBD1|TRBJ1-1
CASIGTGVNTEAFF
TGTGCCAGCATTGGGACAGGGGTGAACACTGAAGCTTTCTTT
>TRBV6-1|many|TRBD2|TRBJ2-7
CASSERTSGSGEQYF
TGTGCCAGCAGTGAGCGGACTAGCGGGAGTGGCGAGCAGTACTTC
>TRBV7-9|few|.|TRBJ2-5
CASSLADSQETQYF
TGTGCCAGCAGCTTAGCCGACTCTCAAGAGACCCAGTACTTC
>TRBV10-1|few|.|TRBJ2-2
CASSVTSNTGELFF
TGCGCCAGCAGTGTGACCTCGAACACCGGGGAGCTGTTTTTT
>TRBV28|few|.|TRBJ2-3
CASRRGGRTDTQYF
TGTGCCAGCAGAAGGGGGGGTAGGACAGATACGCAGTATTTT
>TRBV3-1|many|TRBD1|TRBJ1-2
CASSQAGQGAIYGYTF
TGTGCCAGCAGCCAAGCCGGACAGGGGGCAATCTATGGCTACACCTTC
>TRBV11-2|many|TRBD1|TRBJ2-7
CASSFGQGGYEQYF
TGTGCCAGCAGCTTTGGACAGGGCGGCTACGAGCAGTACTTC
>TRBV11-2|few|.|TRBJ1-1
CASSHSSGVRNTEAFF
TGTGCCAGCAGCCACTCAAGCGGGGTCCGGAACACTGAAGCTTTCTTT
>TRBV7-8|.|TRBD2|TRBJ2-5
CASSPYRLAGVETQYF
TGTGCCAGCAGCCCCTATAGACTGGCGGGGGTAGAGACCCAGTACTTC
>TRBV6-2/TRBV6-3|.|TRBD1|TRBJ2-5
CASSTRGHQETQYF
TGTGCCAGCAGTACCAGGGGGCACCAAGAGACCCAGTACTTC
>TRBV18|many|TRBD2|TRBJ2-5
CASSPSRGLGDQYF
TGTGCCAGCTCACCCAGCCGTGGACTAGGCGACCAGTACTTC
>TRBV12-5|few|TRBD1|TRBJ1-1
CASGRQGPLNTEAFF
TGTGCTAGTGGACGACAGGGGCCTTTGAACACTGAAGCTTTCTTT
>TRBV19|.|TRBD1|TRBJ1-2
CASSIRDRPYGYTF
TGTGCCAGTAGTATCCGGGACAGGCCCTATGGCTACACCTTC
>TRBV5-6|few|.|TRBJ1-1
CASSLEARGFEAFF
TGTGCCAGCAGCTTGGAAGCGAGGGGTTTTGAAGCTTTCTTT
>TRBV7-9|many|.|TRBJ2-3
CASSSRLVDPDTQYF
TGTGCCAGCAGCTCGCGACTAGTCGATCCAGATACGCAGTATTTT
>TRBV29-1|many|TRBD1|TRBJ1-6
CSARDRANSPLHF
TGCAGCGCCCGGGACAGGGCAAATTCACCCCTCCACTTT
>TRBV30|.|.|TRBJ1-6
CAWSAPGKNNSPLHF
TGTGCCTGGAGTGCACCGGGAAAAAATAATTCACCCCTCCACTTT
>TRBV10-2|many|.|TRBJ2-1
CASSESLARNEQFF
TGCGCCAGCAGTGAGTCCCTAGCGCGAAATGAGCAGTTCTTC
>TRBV3-1|many|.|TRBJ2-1
CASSQDSGPHNEQFF
TGTGCCAGCAGCCAAGATAGCGGCCCCCATAATGAGCAGTTCTTC
>TRBV12-3/TRBV12-4|.|TRBD1|TRBJ1-4
CASRRTGLNEKLFF
TGTGCCAGCAGAAGGACAGGGCTTAATGAAAAACTGTTTTTT
>TRBV7-9|many|.|TRBJ2-3
CASSLNSHTDTQYF
TGTGCCAGCAGCTTAAATAGTCACACAGATACGCAGTATTTT
>TRBV10-3|many|.|TRBJ2-7
CAISEAGITYEQYF
TGTGCCATCAGTGAGGCAGGGATAACTTACGAGCAGTACTTC
>TRBV20-1|many|.|TRBJ1-5
CSAREGYSNQPQHF
TGCAGTGCTAGAGAGGGATATAGCAATCAGCCCCAGCATTTT
>TRBV5-1|many|TRBD1|TRBJ2-5
CASSYGQGATETQYF
TGCGCCAGCAGTTACGGACAGGGGGCAACAGAGACCCAGTACTTC
>TRBV6-1|many|TRBD1|TRBJ2-5
CASSANRGSQETQYF
TGTGCCAGCAGTGCCAACAGGGGGTCCCAAGAGACCCAGTACTTC
>TRBV2|many|.|TRBJ2-5
CASSTYRPDQYF
TGTGCCAGCAGCACCTACCGTCCTGACCAGTACTTC
>TRBV6-5|many|.|TRBJ2-5
CASSVGRGETQYF
TGTGCCAGCAGTGTCGGGAGAGGAGAGACCCAGTACTTC
>TRBV12-3/TRBV12-4|few|.|TRBJ1-5
CASSLDLPPPQHF
TGTGCCAGCAGTTTAGACCTTCCCCCGCCCCAGCATTTT
>TRBV20-1|.|TRBD2|TRBJ2-3
CSADTGLAGELGGPDTQYF
TGCAGCGCAGACACAGGACTAGCGGGAGAACTCGGGGGTCCTGATACGCAGTATTTT
>TRBV4-2|.|.|TRBJ2-1
CASSERSIADYNEQFF
TGTGCCAGCAGCGAAAGATCGATAGCGGATTACAATGAGCAGTTCTTC
>TRBV12-3/TRBV12-4|many|.|TRBJ2-5
CASSLAQGGTQYF
TGTGCCAGCAGTTTAGCGCAGGGGGGGACCCAGTACTTC
>TRBV5-8|few|TRBD2|TRBJ2-1
CASRRGLVKYNEQFF
TGTGCCAGCAGGAGGGGACTAGTGAAGTACAATGAGCAGTTCTTC
>TRBV7-9|few|.|TRBJ1-1
CASSKQVENTEAFF
TGTGCCAGCAGCAAACAGGTAGAGAACACTGAAGCTTTCTTT